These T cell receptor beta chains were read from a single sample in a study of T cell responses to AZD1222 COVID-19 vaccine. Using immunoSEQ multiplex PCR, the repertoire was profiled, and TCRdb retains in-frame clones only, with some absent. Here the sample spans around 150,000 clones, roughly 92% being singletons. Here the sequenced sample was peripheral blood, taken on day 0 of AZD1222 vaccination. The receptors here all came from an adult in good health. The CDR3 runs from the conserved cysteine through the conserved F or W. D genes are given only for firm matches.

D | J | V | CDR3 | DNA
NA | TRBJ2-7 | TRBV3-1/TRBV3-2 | CASSPPGANGEQYF | TGTGCCAGCAGCCCCCCGGGTGCCAATGGGGAGCAGTACTTC
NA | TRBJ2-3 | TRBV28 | CASTAAHTDTQYF | TGTGCCAGCACGGCTGCCCACACAGATACGCAGTATTTT
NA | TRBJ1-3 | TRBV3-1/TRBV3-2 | CASSQEFSPSGNTIYF | TGTGCCAGCAGCCAAGAATTCTCCCCGTCTGGAAACACCATATATTTT
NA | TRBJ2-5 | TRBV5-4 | CASRKEGGQRETQYF | TGTGCCAGCAGGAAGGAGGGGGGTCAACGAGAGACCCAGTACTTC
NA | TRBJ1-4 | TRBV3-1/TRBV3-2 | CASSQYAWEEKLFF | TGTGCCAGCAGCCAATACGCTTGGGAAGAAAAACTGTTTTTT
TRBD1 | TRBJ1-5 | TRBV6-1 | CASSETLTGGQPQHF | TGTGCCAGCAGTGAAACCCTTACAGGGGGTCAGCCCCAGCATTTT
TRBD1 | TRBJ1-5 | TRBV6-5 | CASSPDRGQPQHF | TGTGCCAGCAGCCCAGACAGGGGCCAGCCCCAGCATTTT
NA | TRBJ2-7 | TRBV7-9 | CATTMGDEQYF | TGTGCCACCACCATGGGGGACGAGCAGTACTTC
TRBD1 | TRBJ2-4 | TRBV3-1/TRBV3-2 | CASSQGQGPYF | TGTGCCAGCAGCCAAGGACAGGGTCCGTACTTC
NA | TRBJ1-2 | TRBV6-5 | CASSYSRSPGLYGYTF | TGTGCCAGCAGTTACTCGAGGTCCCCAGGGCTCTATGGCTACACCTTC
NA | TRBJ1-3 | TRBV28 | CASSLGGVAGNTIYF | TGTGCCAGCAGTTTAGGCGGGGTGGCTGGAAACACCATATATTTT
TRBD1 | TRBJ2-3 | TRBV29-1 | CSVEIQGAIRTDTQYF | TGCAGCGTTGAAATTCAGGGGGCTATTCGCACAGATACGCAGTATTTT
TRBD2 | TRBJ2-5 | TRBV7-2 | CASSKLAEPGETQYF | TGTGCCAGCAGCAAACTAGCGGAGCCGGGGGAGACCCAGTACTTC
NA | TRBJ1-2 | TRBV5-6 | CASRPYMGAYGYTF | TGTGCCAGCAGGCCTTATATGGGGGCCTATGGCTACACCTTC